A single sample gave rise to the 31 T cell receptor beta chains below, sequenced in a study of blood T cell repertoires in COVID-19. Method: immunoSEQ multiplex PCR; TCRdb's copy keeps in-frame clones and lacks some. Of fewer than 130,000 clones detected, around 89% appear once; the ten largest clones hold approximately 31%. The sample consisted of peripheral blood. These receptors were obtained from a woman older than 75 with acute or convalescent COVID-19.

The V gene is TRBV7-7, the J gene TRBJ2-5, with 8 bases matching TRBD1. Germline CDR1 is SSHAT and CDR2 is FNYEAQ (reference sequence). There are 16 residues in the CDR3. Unmatched junction bases numbered 11, after V lost 5 bases and J lost 3 bases. The DNA of the CDR3 is TGTGCCAGCAGCCCAGATTCGGGACAGGCCGAAGAGACCCAGTACTTC. Translating gives CASSPDSGQAEETQYF.

The J gene is TRBJ2-5, the V gene TRBV19; 11 positions match TRBD1. Germline V lookup: CDR1 LNHDA, CDR2 SQIVND (reference sequence). The CDR3 consists of 13 residues. With V trimmed by 10 bases and J by 5 bases, 6 bases remained unmatched. The CDR3, as DNA: TGTGCCACCCGGGACAGGGGGTTGGAGACCCAGTACTTC. This sequence encodes CATRDRGLETQYF.

Only one count was recorded for this clone. The rearrangement joins TRBV2 to TRBJ2-5, with 9 bases identical to TRBD1. This CDR3 region has 16 residues. V gave up 8 bases and J gave up 5 bases; unmatched junction bases: 15. Germline lookup yields CDR1 SNHLY and CDR2 FYNNEI. CDR3 amino acids: CASAHLSTGGGETQYF. The CDR3 coding sequence is TGTGCCAGCGCTCATCTATCGACAGGGGGAGGGGAGACCCAGTACTTC.

J is TRBJ2-1 and V is TRBV27; D may be TRBD2 (5 bases). Germline values: CDR1 MNHEY, CDR2 SMNVEV (reference sequence). This CDR3 region has 12 residues. V lost 5 bases to trimming and J lost 4 bases, with 6 bases between them. CDR3 sequence reads: CASSRGYNEQFF. In DNA form, the CDR3 reads TGTGCCAGCAGTCGGGGTTACAATGAGCAGTTCTTC.

The CDR3 is CASSLRQAGETQYF. CDR3 sequence (DNA): TGTGCCAGCAGCTTGCGGCAAGCGGGCGAGACCCAGTACTTC. This chain links TRBV5-5 with TRBJ2-5, with a weak D call TRBD2 (6 bases). Germline-derived CDR1 and CDR2 are SGHKS and YYEKEE (reference sequence). V was pared by 1 base and J by 5 bases, with 12 bases between. The CDR3 length is 14 residues. Full variable domain (outside the CDR3, taken from reference TRBV5-5 and TRBJ2-5): DAGVTQSPTHLIKTRGQQVTLRCSPISGHKSVSWYQQVLGQGPQFIFQYYEKEERGRGNFPDRFSARQFPNYSSELNVNALLLGDSALYLCASSLRQAGETQYFGPGTRLLVL.

V is TRBV3-1 (or the pseudogene TRBV3-2) and J is TRBJ2-7; no reliable D call. With 1 base removed from V and 0 bases from J, the gap between germline ends came to 4 bases. The germline V gene encodes CDR1 LGHDT and CDR2 YNNKEL (reference sequence). The CDR3 has 13 amino acids. CDR3 DNA: TGTGCCAGCAGCCAAGCCCTCTCCTACGAGCAGTACTTC. This encodes CASSQALSYEQYF.

The chain links TRBV27 to TRBJ1-5; D is possibly TRBD1 (5 bases). There are 15 residues in the CDR3. V lost 3 bases to trimming and J lost 4 bases, with 13 bases between them. Looked up from germline, CDR1 is MNHEY and CDR2 is SMNVEV (reference sequence). This chain's CDR3 is CASSFAPRANQPQHF. The CDR3 bases are TGTGCCAGCAGTTTTGCCCCCAGGGCTAATCAGCCCCAGCATTTT.

This chain connects TRBV10-3 to TRBJ2-5; 9 bases match TRBD2. Germline V gives CDR1 ENHRY, CDR2 SYGVKD. Trimming removed 4 bases from V and 1 base from J; junction bases left unmatched: 4. This CDR3 spans 15 amino acids. The CDR3 here is CAISVEAGGQETQYF. In DNA form, the CDR3 reads TGTGCCATCAGTGTTGAAGCGGGGGGCCAAGAGACCCAGTACTTC.

The table lists this clone with a count of one. The J gene is TRBJ1-5, the V gene TRBV7-2; weak D call: TRBD1 (5 bases). Trimming removed 0 bases at V and 3 bases at J, with 15 bases between. Germline V gene data show CDR1 as SGHTA and CDR2 as FQGNSA. This CDR3 is built from 17 residues. CDR3 residues: CASSLAPPQAFNQPQHF. Here the CDR3 DNA reads TGTGCCAGCAGCTTAGCCCCACCACAGGCCTTCAATCAGCCCCAGCATTTT.

The chain employs TRBV28 and TRBJ1-6; D gene unclear. CDR3 length: 15 residues. V was shortened by 5 bases and J by 4 bases, with 12 bases between the two germline ends. Germline loops: CDR1 MDHEN, CDR2 SYDVKM. CDR3 amino acids: CASSLKRVYNSPLHF. CDR3 DNA: TGTGCCAGCAGTCTAAAACGGGTTTATAATTCACCCCTCCACTTT. Based on the CDR3 plus reference TRBV28 and TRBJ1-6, the full variable domain is DVKVTQSSRYLVKRTGEKVFLECVQDMDHENMFWYRQDPGLGLRLIYFSYDVKMKEKGDIPEGYSVSREKKERFSLILESASTNQTSMYLCASSLKRVYNSPLHFGNGTRLTVT.

The rearrangement joins TRBV6-5 to TRBJ1-1; 7 nucleotides agree with TRBD1. V trimming: 0 bases; J trimming: 9 bases; junction bases outside the gene matches: 4. Per the germline V gene, CDR1 is MNHEY and CDR2 is SVGAGI. CDR3 length: 13 amino acids. The CDR3 nucleotides are TGTGCCAGCAGTTACTCCGGGACAGAGAAAGCTTTCTTT. This codes for CASSYSGTEKAFF.

The V and J genes are TRBV5-5 and TRBJ1-6; 7 positions match TRBD1. The trim removed 2 bases at V and 2 bases at J, leaving 1 base unmatched. From germline, CDR1 is SGHKS and CDR2 YYEKEE (reference sequence). This CDR3 comprises 15 residues. In nucleotides, the CDR3 is TGTGCCAGCAGCTTTACAGGGGCCTATAATTCACCCCTCCACTTT. Protein: CASSFTGAYNSPLHF. The full variable domain, completed using reference TRBV5-5 and TRBJ1-6, is DAGVTQSPTHLIKTRGQQVTLRCSPISGHKSVSWYQQVLGQGPQFIFQYYEKEERGRGNFPDRFSARQFPNYSSELNVNALLLGDSALYLCASSFTGAYNSPLHFGNGTRLTVT.

The CDR3 region is CASSLDGTETNEKLFF. The DNA for the CDR3 is TGTGCCAGCAGCTTAGACGGGACAGAAACTAATGAAAAACTGTTTTTT. The chain has TRBV11-2 and TRBJ1-4; TRBD1 aligns across 7 bases. The CDR3 loop spans 16 amino acids. Germline CDR1 SGHAT, CDR2 FQNNGV. J lost 1 base, V lost 0 bases, and 2 bases had no gene match.

The chain couples TRBV6-1 to TRBJ2-7; 11 nucleotides line up with TRBD1. Germline CDR1 reads MNHNS; CDR2 reads SASEGT. The CDR3 length is 16 residues. The trim removed 3 bases at V and 1 base at J, leaving 5 bases unmatched. The CDR3 DNA reads as TGTGCCAGCAGTGATCCGGGGACAGGGGGTTCCTACGAGCAGTACTTC. As protein: CASSDPGTGGSYEQYF.

DNA for the CDR3: TGCAGCGTTGAATTTGGGACAGGGGGCGAAGCTTTCTTT. Its protein product is CSVEFGTGGEAFF. The rearrangement uses TRBV29-1 and TRBJ1-1, with 12 bases identical to TRBD1. The CDR3 contains 13 residues. From germline, CDR1 is SQVTM and CDR2 ANQGSEA. V trimming: 2 bases; J trimming: 8 bases; junction bases outside the gene matches: 3.

The chain recombines TRBV5-6 with TRBJ1-6; TRBD1 matches 7 bases. Germline V gene data show CDR1 as SGHDT and CDR2 as YYEEEE. There are 16 residues in the CDR3. V was pared by 2 bases and J by 6 bases, with 8 bases of the junction left unmatched. The CDR3 reads CASSFGTALSNSPLHF. CDR3 sequence (DNA): TGTGCCAGCAGCTTTGGGACAGCGCTTTCTAATTCACCCCTCCACTTT.

The gene calls are TRBV4-1 and TRBJ2-5, with 13 bases identical to TRBD2. CDR3 length: 20 residues. Germline V gene sequence: CDR1 MGHRA, CDR2 YSYEKL. V was clipped by 0 bases and J by 0 bases; unmatched bases: 10. The CDR3 coding sequence is TGCGCCAGCAGCCAAGATCCACTAGCGGGGGGGCACCGATACCAAGAGACCCAGTACTTC. Translation gives CASSQDPLAGGHRYQETQYF.

V and J are TRBV5-5 and TRBJ1-3; D is perhaps TRBD1 (5 bases). The V and J ends lost 0 bases and 0 bases respectively, with 10 bases between them. CDR1 and CDR2 from the germline V gene are SGHKS and YYEKEE (reference sequence). CDR3 length equals 16 residues. CDR3 sequence: CASSLVTDISGNTIYF. CDR3 in DNA: TGTGCCAGCAGCTTGGTAACGGACATCTCTGGAAACACCATATATTTT.

The chain links TRBV10-3 to TRBJ2-7; TRBD2 matches 9 bases. Per the germline V gene, CDR1 is ENHRY and CDR2 is SYGVKD. The CDR3 is 16 residues long. Trimming at V came to 2 bases and at J to 5 bases, leaving 10 bases not matched to a gene. This chain's CDR3 is CAISEEVLAGEHEQYF. Here the CDR3 DNA reads TGTGCCATCAGTGAGGAAGTGTTAGCGGGGGAGCACGAGCAGTACTTC.

This chain joins TRBV6-4 and TRBJ2-1; TRBD1 matches 10 bases. CDR3 length equals 17 residues. Germline assignment: CDR1 MRHNA and CDR2 SNTAGT. Trimming took 5 bases from V and 8 from J; bases not matched to a gene: 15. CDR3 DNA sequence: TGTGCCAGCAGTAAAACTTCGGGACAGGGGTGTTTAGATGAGCAGTTCTTC. The encoded protein is CASSKTSGQGCLDEQFF.

The count of this clone is one. The chain carries TRBV4-3 and TRBJ2-5; the match to TRBD2 covers 7 bases. The length of the CDR3 is 15 residues. V lost 0 bases to trimming and J lost 1 base; unmatched junction nucleotides: 2. The germline CDR1 and CDR2 sequences are LGHNA and YSLEER. CDR3 sequence: CASSQDGGGQETQYF. DNA for the CDR3: TGCGCCAGCAGCCAAGATGGGGGGGGCCAAGAGACCCAGTACTTC.

The chain uses TRBV7-2 and TRBJ2-1, with TRBD1 matching over 9 bases. The CDR3 is made up of 16 amino acids. J was trimmed by 7 bases and V by 5 bases; bases with no gene match: 12. Germline values: CDR1 SGHTA, CDR2 FQGNSA. The CDR3 sequence is CASSVLGTGPRNEQFF. DNA of the CDR3: TGTGCCAGCAGCGTACTCGGGACAGGGCCTCGGAATGAGCAGTTCTTC.

The rearrangement uses TRBV6-4 and TRBJ1-6; D is unclear. The V end was cut by 6 bases, the J end by 0 bases, with 9 bases between. This CDR3 is built from 15 residues. Germline assignment: CDR1 MRHNA and CDR2 SNTAGT. This CDR3 reads CASRLDSSYNSPLHF. CDR3 sequence (DNA): TGTGCCAGCAGGCTCGATAGCTCCTATAATTCACCCCTCCACTTT.

The rearrangement uses TRBV19 and TRBJ1-2; 8 nucleotides line up with TRBD1. Trimming cost V 4 bases and J 0 bases; bases outside gene matches: 7. The CDR3 has 16 amino acids. Germline V gives CDR1 LNHDA, CDR2 SQIVND (reference sequence). CDR3 residues: CASSTGTGPSNYGYTF. In DNA form, the CDR3 reads TGTGCCAGTAGTACCGGGACAGGACCATCTAACTATGGCTACACCTTC.

This clone was observed a handful of times. V is TRBV28 and J is TRBJ1-1; D not resolved. Trimming removed 3 bases at V and 1 base at J, with 3 bases between. Germline-derived CDR1 and CDR2 are MDHEN and SYDVKM. There are 12 residues in the CDR3. The CDR3 DNA reads as TGTGCCAGCAGTTTTAGGAACACTGAAGCTTTCTTT. Encoded protein: CASSFRNTEAFF.

V and J are TRBV3-1 (or the pseudogene TRBV3-2) and TRBJ2-5; 13 nucleotides match TRBD2. Germline CDR1 LGHDT, CDR2 YNNKEL (reference sequence). V dropped 5 bases and J dropped 5; count of bases not matched to a gene: 2. This CDR3 spans 14 amino acids. The CDR3 here is CASSRTSGSETQYF. The CDR3 nucleotides read TGTGCCAGCAGCAGGACTAGCGGGAGTGAGACCCAGTACTTC.

The chain is built from TRBV18 and TRBJ1-1; 7 nucleotides match TRBD1. CDR3 length equals 17 residues. Germline CDR1 and CDR2: KGHSH and LQKENI. Trimming at V came to 2 bases and at J to 11 bases, leaving 20 bases not matched to a gene. Here the CDR3 DNA reads TGTGCCAGCTCACCAACAAGAGGGTCAGGGGGTTCCCTGGCGGCTTTCTTT. Protein product: CASSPTRGSGGSLAAFF.

This clone was seen a few times. CDR3 residues: CAWTGGGFKDTQYF. CDR3 coding DNA: TGTGCCTGGACCGGCGGGGGTTTTAAAGATACGCAGTATTTT. This chain connects TRBV30 to TRBJ2-3; 7 bases map to TRBD2. This CDR3 is 14 amino acids long. Losses at the gene ends were 4 bases for V and 5 bases for J; bases not matched to a gene: 9. Germline V lookup: CDR1 GTSNPN, CDR2 SVGIG (reference sequence).

CDR3 sequence reads: CASSPQGGARTYEQYF. CDR3 coding DNA: TGTGCCAGCTCACCACAAGGGGGCGCGAGGACCTACGAGCAGTACTTC. The rearrangement uses TRBV18 and TRBJ2-7; 7 nucleotides match TRBD1. The germline V gene encodes CDR1 KGHSH and CDR2 LQKENI. Unmatched junction bases numbered 8, after V lost 1 base and J lost 2 bases. CDR3 length equals 16 residues.

The chain joins TRBV5-1 to TRBJ2-5, with TRBD2 matching 9 bases. V was clipped by 3 bases and J by 4 bases; unmatched bases: 10. This CDR3 has 16 amino acids. Germline lookup yields CDR1 SGHRS and CDR2 YFSETQ. In DNA, the CDR3 is TGCGCCAGCAGCTCCGAGGGCGGGGGGGCGGCAGAGACCCAGTACTTC. Protein: CASSSEGGGAAETQYF.

V and J are TRBV5-1 and TRBJ1-4; TRBD1 might be the D (5 bases). V lost 3 bases and J lost 4, with 10 bases in between. This CDR3 is built from 14 residues. Germline CDR1 and CDR2: SGHRS and YFSETQ. CDR3 amino acids: CASSSTGFNEKLFF. The CDR3 coding sequence is TGCGCCAGCAGCTCAACAGGATTTAATGAAAAACTGTTTTTT.